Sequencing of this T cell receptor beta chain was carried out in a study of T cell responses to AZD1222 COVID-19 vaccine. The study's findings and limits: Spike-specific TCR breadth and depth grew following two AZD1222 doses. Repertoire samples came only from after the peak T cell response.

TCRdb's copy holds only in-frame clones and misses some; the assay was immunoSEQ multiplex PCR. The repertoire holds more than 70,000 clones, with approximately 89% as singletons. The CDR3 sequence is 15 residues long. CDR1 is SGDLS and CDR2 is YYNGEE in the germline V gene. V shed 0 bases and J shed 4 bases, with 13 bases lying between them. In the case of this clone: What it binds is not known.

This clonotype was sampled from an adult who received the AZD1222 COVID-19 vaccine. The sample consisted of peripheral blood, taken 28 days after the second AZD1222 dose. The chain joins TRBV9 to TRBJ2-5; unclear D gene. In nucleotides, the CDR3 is TGTGCCAGCAGCGTAGTAGCCCAGTGGGGAGAGACCCAGTACTTC. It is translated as CASSVVAQWGETQYF.